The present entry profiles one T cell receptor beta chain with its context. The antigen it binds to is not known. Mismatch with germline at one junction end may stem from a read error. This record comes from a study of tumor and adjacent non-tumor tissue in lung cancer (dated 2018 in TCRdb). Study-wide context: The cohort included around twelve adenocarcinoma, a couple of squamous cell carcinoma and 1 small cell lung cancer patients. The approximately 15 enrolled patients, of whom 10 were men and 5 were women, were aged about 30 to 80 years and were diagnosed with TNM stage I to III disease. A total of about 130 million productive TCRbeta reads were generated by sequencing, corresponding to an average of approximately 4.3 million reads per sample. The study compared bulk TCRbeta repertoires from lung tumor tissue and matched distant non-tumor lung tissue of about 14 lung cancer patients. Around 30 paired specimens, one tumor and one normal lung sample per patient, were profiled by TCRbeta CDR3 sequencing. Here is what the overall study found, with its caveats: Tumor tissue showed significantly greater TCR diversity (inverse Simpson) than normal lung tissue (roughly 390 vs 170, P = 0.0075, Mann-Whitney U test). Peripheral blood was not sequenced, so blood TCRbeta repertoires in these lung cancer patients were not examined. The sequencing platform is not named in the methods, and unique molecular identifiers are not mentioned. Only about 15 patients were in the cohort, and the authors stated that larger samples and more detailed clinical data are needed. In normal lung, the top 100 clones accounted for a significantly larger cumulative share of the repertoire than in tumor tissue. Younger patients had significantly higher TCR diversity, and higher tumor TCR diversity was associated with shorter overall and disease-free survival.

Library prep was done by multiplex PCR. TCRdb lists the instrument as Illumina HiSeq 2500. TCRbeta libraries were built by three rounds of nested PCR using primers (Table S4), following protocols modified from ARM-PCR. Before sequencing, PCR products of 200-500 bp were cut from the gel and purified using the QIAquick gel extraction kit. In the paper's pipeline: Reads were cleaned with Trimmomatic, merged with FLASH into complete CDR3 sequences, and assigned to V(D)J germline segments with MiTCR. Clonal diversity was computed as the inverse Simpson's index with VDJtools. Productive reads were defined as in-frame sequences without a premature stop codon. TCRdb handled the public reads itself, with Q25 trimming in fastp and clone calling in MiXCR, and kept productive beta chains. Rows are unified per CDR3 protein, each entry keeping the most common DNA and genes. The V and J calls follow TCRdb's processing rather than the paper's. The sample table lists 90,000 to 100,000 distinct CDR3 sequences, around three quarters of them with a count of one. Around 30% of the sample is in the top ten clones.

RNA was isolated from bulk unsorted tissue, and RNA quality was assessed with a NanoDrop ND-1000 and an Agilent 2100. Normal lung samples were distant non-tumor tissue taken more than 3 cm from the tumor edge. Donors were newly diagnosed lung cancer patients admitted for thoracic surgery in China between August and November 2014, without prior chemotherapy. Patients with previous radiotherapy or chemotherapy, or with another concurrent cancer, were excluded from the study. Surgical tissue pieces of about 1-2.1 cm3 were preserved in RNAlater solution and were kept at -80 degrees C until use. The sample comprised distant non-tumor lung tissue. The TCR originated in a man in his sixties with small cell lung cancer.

The bases are TGTGCCTACAGTGAAATTTTCGGGGGGGCGTCCGGGAAGCTGTTTTTT. The resulting protein is CAYSEIFGGASGKLFF. Recombination connected TRBV6-1 to TRBJ2-2; the junction holds 8 bases that match TRBD2. Including cysteine and phenylalanine, the CDR3 has 16 amino acids. Solely the CDR3 DNA is kept, with 48 bases framed from the first base. The germline V gene gives CDR1 as MNHNS and CDR2 as SASEGT.